The 10 T cell receptor beta chains reported below all come from one sample, sequenced in a study of T cells in Graves' hyperthyroidism and ophthalmopathy. RNA transcripts provided the source from which TCR beta CDR3 regions were amplified. The TCR CDR3 first-round RT-PCR relied on the HTBI primer set. TCRdb redid the calling of the multiplex PCR reads with MiXCR, one entry per CDR3 protein. This sample has approximately 520,000 distinct CDR3 sequences, with around 20% found just once. Sequencing used blood. All receptors derive from a man aged 18 to 29 with Graves' hyperthyroidism.

This clonotype was seen ten or more times. V and J are TRBV20-1 and TRBJ1-2; 12 bases agree with TRBD1. J lost 8 bases, V lost 6 bases, and 7 bases had no gene match. CDR1 and CDR2 from the germline V gene are DFQATT and SNEGSKA (reference sequence). The CDR3 has 13 amino acids. CDR3 amino acids: CSAPGQGAQGYTF. The DNA for the CDR3 is TGCAGTGCCCCGGGACAGGGGGCGCAAGGCTACACCTTC.

V is TRBV12-3 or TRBV12-4 and J is TRBJ2-7; 10 nucleotides line up with TRBD2. CDR3 length: 16 residues. V shed 0 bases and J 3 bases; nucleotides not matched to a gene: 5. Here the CDR3 DNA reads TGTGCCAGCAGTTTAGCGGGGACTAGCGTACGCTACGAGCAGTACTTC. Its protein is CASSLAGTSVRYEQYF.

This clonotype was picked up many times. CDR3 in amino acids: CASGPRTSGFYEQYF. CDR3 DNA: TGTGCTAGTGGCCCTCGGACTAGCGGCTTCTACGAGCAGTACTTC. The chain carries TRBV12-5 and TRBJ2-7; 10 nucleotides line up with TRBD2. With 6 bases clipped from V and 3 bases from J, the junction kept 8 bases outside the gene matches. This CDR3 is 15 amino acids long. Per the germline V gene, CDR1 is LGHNT and CDR2 is FRNRAP.

In this sample, this clonotype turned up a few times. The rearrangement joins TRBV10-3 to TRBJ1-5, with D tentatively TRBD1 (6 bases). The ends were cut back, 6 bases at V and 2 bases at J, with 8 bases in the middle. Per germline, CDR1 ENHRY and CDR2 SYGVKD. The CDR3 totals 13 residues. CDR3 sequence: CAIRGAGNQPQHF. Here the CDR3 DNA reads TGTGCCATCAGGGGGGCAGGCAATCAGCCCCAGCATTTT.

Many counts were recorded for this clonotype. V and J are TRBV19 and TRBJ2-2; 7 nucleotides line up with TRBD1. Germline CDR1 LNHDA, CDR2 SQIVND (reference sequence). The CDR3 covers 16 residues. V was clipped by 2 bases and J by 7 bases; unmatched bases: 10. This chain's CDR3 is CASSIPGQTRFGELFF. Here the CDR3 DNA reads TGTGCCAGTAGTATACCGGGACAGACTCGATTCGGGGAGCTGTTTTTT.

The chain combines TRBV11-2 with TRBJ2-1, with D possibly TRBD2 on 5 matching bases. CDR3 size: 18 residues. Per the germline V gene, CDR1 is SGHAT and CDR2 is FQNNGV. The ends were cut back, 4 bases at V and 5 bases at J, with 24 bases in the middle. CDR3 coding DNA: TGTGCCAGCAGCTACACGGTTGGAAGGAGGAGGACGGACAATGAGCAGTTCTTC. It specifies CASSYTVGRRRTDNEQFF.

At least ten counts were recorded for this clonotype. This chain uses TRBV5-5 with TRBJ1-1; D unclear. V gave up 6 bases and J gave up 0 bases, with 15 bases separating them. CDR1 and CDR2 from the germline V gene are SGHKS and YYEKEE (reference sequence). This CDR3 contains 15 residues. CDR3: CASTYLWVMNTEAFF. The CDR3, as DNA: TGTGCCAGCACCTACCTGTGGGTCATGAACACTGAAGCTTTCTTT.

Ten or more counts support this clonotype. J is TRBJ1-2 and V is TRBV20-1; D may be TRBD1 (5 bases). CDR3 length: 14 amino acids. Germline V gene lookup returns CDR1 DFQATT and CDR2 SNEGSKA (reference sequence). The germline V and J ends were trimmed by 1 base and 3 bases, with 12 bases remaining between them. The CDR3 is CSARVSGTDYGYTF. The CDR3 nucleotides read TGCAGTGCTAGAGTATCAGGGACGGACTATGGCTACACCTTC.

The J gene is TRBJ2-5, the V gene TRBV28; possibly TRBD1 for D (6 bases). CDR3 length: 14 amino acids. Trimming shortened V by 2 bases and J by 3 bases, and 10 bases separated the two germline ends. Per the germline V gene, CDR1 is MDHEN and CDR2 is SYDVKM. CDR3 loop: CASSLRDTKETQYF. Here the CDR3 DNA reads TGTGCCAGCAGTTTACGGGACACAAAAGAGACCCAGTACTTC.

This clonotype has more than one count but fewer than ten. This chain joins TRBV9 and TRBJ2-7; the match to TRBD1 covers 7 bases. J lost 5 bases, V lost 4 bases, and 6 bases had no gene match. CDR3 length: 13 amino acids. Germline lookup yields CDR1 SGDLS and CDR2 YYNGEE. The CDR3 region has the DNA TGTGCCAGCAGCCTCACGACAGGGAACGAGCAGTACTTC. It is translated as CASSLTTGNEQYF.